The entry below describes one T cell receptor beta chain. This record comes from a study of T cells after somatic rescue of genetic block. This CDR3 region has 17 residues. Germline assignment: CDR1 LNHNV and CDR2 YYDKDF (reference sequence). The J segment lost 5 bases and the V segment lost 1 base, leaving 12 bases of the junction unmatched. Method: immunoSEQ multiplex PCR; TCRdb's copy keeps in-frame clones and lacks some. The table has 12,000 to 15,000 clones, 60% to 80% seen once. Sequenced sample: peripheral blood mononuclear cells (PBMCs). This sequence originates from a boy younger than 18. This rearrangement joins TRBV15 to TRBJ1-2, with 8 bases lining up with TRBD1. The CDR3 nucleotides are TGTGCCACCAGCAGAGGGACAGGGTCCCGGAATGTGTATGGCTACACCTTC. It yields the protein CATSRGTGSRNVYGYTF.